This TCR beta chain was identified during a study of regulatory T cells in long-lasting Graves disease. Time point in this sample: persistent/refractory GD, antithyroid drugs over 5 years with positive TRAb. RNA isolated from PBMCs was used to make the TCR library. This clonotype was counted only a few times. HTBI primers from iRepertoire and Arm-PCR of CDR3 regions yielded the TCR beta libraries. TCRdb processed the multiplex PCR reads anew with MiXCR; each CDR3 protein has one entry. The sample shows roughly 500,000 distinct CDR3 sequences, about a fifth of them seen only once. Germline assignment: CDR1 KGHSH and CDR2 LQKENI. The J segment lost 6 bases and the V segment lost 4 bases, leaving 6 bases of the junction unmatched. The CDR3 totals 13 residues.

The receptor's source is a female donor with Graves disease. The gene calls are TRBV18 and TRBJ2-7; 7 bases map to TRBD1. Material: peripheral blood mononuclear cells (PBMCs), obtained when the disease was refractory, from a patient treated with antithyroid drugs. The CDR3 here is CASSQEQGFEQYF. CDR3 in DNA: TGTGCCAGCTCACAAGAACAGGGGTTCGAGCAGTACTTC.